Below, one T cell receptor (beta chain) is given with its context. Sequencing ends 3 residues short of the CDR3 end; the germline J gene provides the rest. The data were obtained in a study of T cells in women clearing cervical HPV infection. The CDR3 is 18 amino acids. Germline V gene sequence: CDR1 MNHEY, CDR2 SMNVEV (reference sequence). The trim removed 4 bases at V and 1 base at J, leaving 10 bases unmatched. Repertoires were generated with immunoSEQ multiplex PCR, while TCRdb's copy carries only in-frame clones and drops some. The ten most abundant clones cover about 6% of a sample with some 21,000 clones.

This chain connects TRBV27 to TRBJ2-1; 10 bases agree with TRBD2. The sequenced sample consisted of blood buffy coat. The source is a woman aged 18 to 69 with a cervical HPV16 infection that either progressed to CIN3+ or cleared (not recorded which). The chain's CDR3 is CASSCGQREGISYNEQFF. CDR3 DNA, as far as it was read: TGTGCCAGCAGTTGCGGTCAGCGGGAGGGCATATCCTACAATGAG.